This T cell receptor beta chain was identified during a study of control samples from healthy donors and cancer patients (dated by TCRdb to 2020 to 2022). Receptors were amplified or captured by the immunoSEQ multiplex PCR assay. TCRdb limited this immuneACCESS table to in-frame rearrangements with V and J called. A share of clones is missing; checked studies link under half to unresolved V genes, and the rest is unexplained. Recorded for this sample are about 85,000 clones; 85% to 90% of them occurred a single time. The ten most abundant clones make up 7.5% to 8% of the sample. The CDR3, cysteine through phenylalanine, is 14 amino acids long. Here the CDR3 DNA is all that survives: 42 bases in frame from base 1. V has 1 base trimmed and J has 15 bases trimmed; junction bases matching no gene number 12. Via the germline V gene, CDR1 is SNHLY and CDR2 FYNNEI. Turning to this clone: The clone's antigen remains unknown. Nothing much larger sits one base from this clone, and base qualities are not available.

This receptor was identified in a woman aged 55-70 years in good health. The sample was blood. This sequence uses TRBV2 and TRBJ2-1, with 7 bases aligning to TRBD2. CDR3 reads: CASSEGFSSGRRFF. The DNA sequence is TGTGCCAGCAGTGAAGGGTTCTCTAGCGGTAGGCGGTTCTTC. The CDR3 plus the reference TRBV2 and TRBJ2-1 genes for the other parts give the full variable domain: EPEVTQTPSHQVTQMGQEVILRCVPISNHLYFYWYRQILGQKVEFLVSFYNNEISEKSEIFDDQFSVERPDGSNFTLKIRSTKLEDSAMYFCASSEGFSSGRRFFGPGTRLTVL.